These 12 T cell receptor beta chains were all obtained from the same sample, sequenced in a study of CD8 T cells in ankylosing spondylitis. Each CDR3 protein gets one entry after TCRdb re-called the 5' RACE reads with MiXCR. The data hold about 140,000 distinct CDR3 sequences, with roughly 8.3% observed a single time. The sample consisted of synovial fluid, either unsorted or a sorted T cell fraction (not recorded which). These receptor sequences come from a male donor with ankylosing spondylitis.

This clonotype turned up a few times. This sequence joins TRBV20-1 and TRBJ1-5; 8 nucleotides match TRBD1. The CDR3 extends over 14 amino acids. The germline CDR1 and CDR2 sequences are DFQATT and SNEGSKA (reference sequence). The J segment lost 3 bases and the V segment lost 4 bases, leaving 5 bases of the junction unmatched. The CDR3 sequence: CSATDRALNQPQHF. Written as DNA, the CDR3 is TGCAGTGCTACGGACAGGGCTCTCAATCAGCCCCAGCATTTT.

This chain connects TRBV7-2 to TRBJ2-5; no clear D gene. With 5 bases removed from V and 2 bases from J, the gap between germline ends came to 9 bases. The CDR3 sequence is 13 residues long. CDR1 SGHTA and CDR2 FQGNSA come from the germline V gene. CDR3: CASSPQWQETQYF. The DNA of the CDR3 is TGTGCCAGCAGCCCCCAATGGCAAGAGACCCAGTACTTC.

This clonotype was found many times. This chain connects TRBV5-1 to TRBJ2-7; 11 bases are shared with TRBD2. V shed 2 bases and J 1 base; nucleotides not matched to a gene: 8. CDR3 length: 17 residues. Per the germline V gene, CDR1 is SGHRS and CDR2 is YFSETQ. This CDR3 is CASSLRLAGSMSYEQYF. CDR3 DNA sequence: TGCGCCAGCAGCTTAAGACTAGCGGGATCGATGTCCTACGAGCAGTACTTC.

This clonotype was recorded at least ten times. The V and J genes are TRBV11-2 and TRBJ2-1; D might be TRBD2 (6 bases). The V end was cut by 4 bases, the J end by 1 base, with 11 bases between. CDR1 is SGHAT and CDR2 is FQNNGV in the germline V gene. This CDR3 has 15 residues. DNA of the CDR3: TGTGCCAGCAGCTCCGGGACTGGGTCCTACAATGAGCAGTTCTTC. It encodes CASSSGTGSYNEQFF. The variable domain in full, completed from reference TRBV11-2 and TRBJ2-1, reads EAGVAQSPRYKIIEKRQSVAFWCNPISGHATLYWYQQILGQGPKLLIQFQNNGVVDDSQLPKDRFSAERLKGVDSTLKIQPAKLEDSAVYLCASSSGTGSYNEQFFGPGTRLTVL.

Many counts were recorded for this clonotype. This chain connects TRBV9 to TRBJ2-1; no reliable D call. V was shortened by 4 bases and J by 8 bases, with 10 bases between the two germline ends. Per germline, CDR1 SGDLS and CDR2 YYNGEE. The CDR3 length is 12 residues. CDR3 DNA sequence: TGTGCCAGCAGCTCCCGTGGGGATGAGCAGTTCTTC. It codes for CASSSRGDEQFF. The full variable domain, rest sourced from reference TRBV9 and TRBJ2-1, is DSGVTQTPKHLITATGQRVTLRCSPRSGDLSVYWYQQSLDQGLQFLIQYYNGEERAKGNILERFSAQQFPDLHSELNLSSLELGDSALYFCASSSRGDEQFFGPGTRLTVL.

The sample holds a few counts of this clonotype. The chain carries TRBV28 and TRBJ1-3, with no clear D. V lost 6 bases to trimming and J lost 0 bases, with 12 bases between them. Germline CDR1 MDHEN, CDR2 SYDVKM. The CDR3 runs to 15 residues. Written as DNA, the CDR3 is TGTGCCAGCAGCTCCGGAGGGAACTCTGGAAACACCATATATTTT. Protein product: CASSSGGNSGNTIYF.

The chain's CDR3 is CASSEYYTIGNEQFF. In DNA, the CDR3 is TGTGCCAGCAGTGAATATTACACTATTGGCAATGAGCAGTTCTTC. This chain joins TRBV25-1 and TRBJ2-1; D remains unclear. Trimming shortened V by 0 bases and J by 6 bases, and 12 bases separated the two germline ends. Germline assignment: CDR1 MGHDK and CDR2 SYGVNS. This CDR3 is 15 amino acids long.

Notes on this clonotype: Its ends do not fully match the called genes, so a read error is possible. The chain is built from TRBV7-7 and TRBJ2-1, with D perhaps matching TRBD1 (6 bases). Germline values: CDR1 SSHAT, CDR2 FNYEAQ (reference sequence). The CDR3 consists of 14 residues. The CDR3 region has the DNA TGTGCTAGCAGCTTAACAGGGAGAAATGACAGGCAGTTCTTC. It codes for CASSLTGRNDRQFF.

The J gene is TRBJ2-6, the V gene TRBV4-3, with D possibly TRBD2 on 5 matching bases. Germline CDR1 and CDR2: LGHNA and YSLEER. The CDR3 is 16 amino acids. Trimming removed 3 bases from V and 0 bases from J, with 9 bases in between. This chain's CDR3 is CASSQEVFSGANVLTF. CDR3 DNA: TGCGCCAGCAGCCAGGAGGTGTTCTCTGGGGCCAACGTCCTGACTTTC.

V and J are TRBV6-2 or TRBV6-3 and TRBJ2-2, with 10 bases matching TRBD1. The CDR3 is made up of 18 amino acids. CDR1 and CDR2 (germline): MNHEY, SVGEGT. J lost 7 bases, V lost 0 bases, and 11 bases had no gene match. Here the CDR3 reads CASSYSPPGTGVYGELFF. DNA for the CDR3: TGTGCCAGCAGTTACTCGCCACCCGGGACAGGGGTCTACGGGGAGCTGTTTTTT.

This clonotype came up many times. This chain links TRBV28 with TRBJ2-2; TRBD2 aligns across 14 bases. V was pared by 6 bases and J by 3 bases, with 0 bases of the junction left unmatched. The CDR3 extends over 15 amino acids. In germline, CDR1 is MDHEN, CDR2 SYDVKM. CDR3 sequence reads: CASRTSGRDTGELFF. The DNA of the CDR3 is TGTGCCAGCAGGACTAGCGGGAGGGACACCGGGGAGCTGTTTTTT.

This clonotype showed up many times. Here the CDR3 DNA reads TGCGCCAGCAGCTTAGGGACCCTAGGGCGATGGGCCAACGTCCTGACTTTC. Its translation is CASSLGTLGRWANVLTF. The chain joins TRBV5-1 to TRBJ2-6; D possibly uses TRBD1 or TRBD2 (5 bases each). This CDR3 is built from 17 residues. V lost 2 bases and J 5 bases, leaving 17 bases between the germline ends. The germline CDR1 and CDR2 sequences are SGHRS and YFSETQ.